The next 27 T cell receptor beta chains were all read from a single sample in a study of blood T cell repertoires in COVID-19. Clones were sequenced by immunoSEQ multiplex PCR, and TCRdb holds only the in-frame ones, with some missing. The table has over 60,000 clones, 85% to 90% seen once. Sequencing input: peripheral blood. Source of these receptors: a man aged 45-65 years with acute or convalescent COVID-19.

V gene TRBV29-1 combines with J gene TRBJ2-7, with 10 bases identical to TRBD1. J was trimmed by 6 bases and V by 6 bases; bases with no gene match: 11. The CDR3 consists of 14 residues. Germline CDR1 reads SQVTM; CDR2 reads ANQGSEA. This CDR3 reads CSVTPGQGPGEQYF. In DNA, the CDR3 is TGCAGCGTGACCCCGGGACAGGGGCCCGGCGAGCAGTACTTC.

The chain recombines TRBV2 with TRBJ2-7; D is perhaps TRBD2 (5 bases). The germline V gene encodes CDR1 SNHLY and CDR2 FYNNEI. The V gene lost 3 bases and the J gene lost 3 bases, with 12 bases spanning the gap. The CDR3 sequence is 14 residues long. This CDR3 reads CASSERTAYYEQYF. CDR3 bases: TGTGCCAGCAGTGAGAGGACTGCCTACTACGAGCAGTACTTC.

Here the CDR3 DNA reads TGTGCCAGTAGTCAGCAGGGCCCTGGAAACACCATATATTTT. Its protein is CASSQQGPGNTIYF. The V and J genes are TRBV19 and TRBJ1-3, with D tentatively TRBD1 (5 bases). Germline V gives CDR1 LNHDA, CDR2 SQIVND (reference sequence). The CDR3 has 14 residues. Trimming took 5 bases from V and 2 from J, leaving 10 bases between them.

The chain uses TRBV11-2 and TRBJ2-1, with 7 bases that match TRBD2. Germline CDR1 is SGHAT and CDR2 is FQNNGV. The CDR3 length is 19 residues. V trimming: 1 base; J trimming: 5 bases; junction bases outside the gene matches: 17. The DNA of the CDR3 is TGTGCCAGCAGCTTAGCACGGCTAAGCGGGACGGGTCTCCACAATGAGCAGTTCTTC. Translating it yields CASSLARLSGTGLHNEQFF.

The chain employs TRBV10-3 and TRBJ1-2; 7 positions match TRBD1. J was trimmed by 4 bases and V by 3 bases; bases with no gene match: 8. The CDR3 is made up of 15 amino acids. In germline, CDR1 is ENHRY, CDR2 SYGVKD. Here the CDR3 reads CAISDAWQGVYGYTF. The CDR3 DNA is TGTGCCATCAGTGATGCATGGCAGGGGGTCTATGGCTACACCTTC.

This rearrangement joins TRBV28 to TRBJ1-5; the D is unclear. This CDR3 comprises 17 residues. The V end was cut by 5 bases, the J end by 4 bases, with 21 bases between. CDR1 is MDHEN and CDR2 is SYDVKM in the germline V gene. CDR3 sequence (DNA): TGTGCCAGCAGTCCCCCCCGAGGCAGCACAAGTAATCAGCCCCAGCATTTT. It encodes CASSPPRGSTSNQPQHF.

The rearrangement links TRBV5-1 to TRBJ1-4; 11 bases map to TRBD1. V was clipped by 7 bases and J by 10 bases; unmatched bases: 9. The CDR3 runs 14 residues. Germline lookup yields CDR1 SGHRS and CDR2 YFSETQ. The CDR3 protein is CASALGTGGGKLFF. The CDR3 nucleotides read TGCGCCAGCGCGCTTGGGACAGGGGGTGGAAAACTGTTTTTT.

This clone has more than one count but fewer than ten. The chain has TRBV14 and TRBJ2-5, with 10 bases that match TRBD1. The CDR3 runs to 14 residues. Looked up from germline, CDR1 is SGHDN and CDR2 is FVKESK. Trimming took 4 bases from V and 4 from J; bases not matched to a gene: 3. The CDR3 DNA reads as TGTGCCAGCAGCCCTGACAGGGGGCGAGAGACCCAGTACTTC. Its translation: CASSPDRGRETQYF.

This clone was seen just once. The rearrangement joins TRBV11-3 to TRBJ2-2, with 13 bases identical to TRBD2. The germline CDR1 and CDR2 sequences are SGHNT and YENEEA. The junction had 4 bases not matched to a gene; V was cut back by 5 bases and J by 1 base. The CDR3 covers 17 residues. CDR3: CASSQGLAGMNTGELFF. The CDR3 DNA sequence: TGTGCCAGCAGCCAGGGACTAGCGGGGATGAACACCGGGGAGCTGTTTTTT.

The genes are TRBV2 and TRBJ1-1; D is possibly TRBD1 (6 bases). Germline V gene lookup returns CDR1 SNHLY and CDR2 FYNNEI. This CDR3 has 15 residues. The V end lost 5 bases, the J end lost 5 bases, and 18 bases lay between the germline ends. CDR3 residues: CASSLGGAPRTEAFF. CDR3 bases: TGTGCCAGCAGTCTGGGGGGGGCGCCTAGGACTGAAGCTTTCTTT.

The rearrangement joins TRBV12-5 to TRBJ1-1; 7 bases line up with TRBD1. V shed 7 bases and J 9 bases; nucleotides not matched to a gene: 11. This CDR3 is 13 amino acids long. The germline CDR1 and CDR2 sequences are LGHNT and FRNRAP. The CDR3 is CASALPGTAKAFF. For the CDR3, the DNA is TGTGCTAGTGCCTTGCCCGGGACAGCAAAAGCTTTCTTT.

The rearrangement joins TRBV6-5 to TRBJ1-1, with 9 bases matching TRBD1. The V segment lost 4 bases and the J segment 5 bases; nucleotides outside the gene matches: 2. This CDR3 is 13 amino acids long. CDR1 is MNHEY and CDR2 is SVGAGI in the germline V gene. The CDR3 sequence is CASSSGQGTEAFF. The CDR3 DNA is TGTGCCAGCAGTTCGGGACAGGGTACTGAAGCTTTCTTT.

The rearrangement links TRBV5-1 to TRBJ2-7; TRBD1 aligns across 7 bases. Germline lookup yields CDR1 SGHRS and CDR2 YFSETQ. The length of the CDR3 is 13 residues. V lost 3 bases, J lost 3 bases, and 3 bases stayed unmatched. The CDR3, as DNA: TGCGCCAGCAGCTCCGGGACAGACTACGAGCAGTACTTC. Translation: CASSSGTDYEQYF.

The chain is built from TRBV15 and TRBJ2-2, with D possibly being TRBD1 (6 bases). Trimming took off 3 bases at V and 5 bases at J, with 10 bases between the two ends. CDR1 is LNHNV and CDR2 is YYDKDF in the germline V gene (reference sequence). The length of the CDR3 is 14 residues. CDR3 sequence reads: CATSSPQGTGELFF. CDR3 DNA sequence: TGTGCCACCAGCAGTCCGCAGGGGACCGGGGAGCTGTTTTTT.

This clone was observed once. The chain links TRBV13 to TRBJ1-1, with 9 positions matching TRBD1. Germline CDR1 PRHDT, CDR2 FYEKMQ (reference sequence). This CDR3 region has 14 residues. With V trimmed by 6 bases and J by 7 bases, 9 bases remained unmatched. The CDR3, as DNA: TGTGCCAGCAGGCCCGGGACAGGGAGGGTTGAAGCTTTCTTT. Protein product: CASRPGTGRVEAFF.

The chain carries TRBV24-1 and TRBJ2-1; 8 nucleotides line up with TRBD2. Germline loops: CDR1 KGHDR, CDR2 SFDVKD. This CDR3 spans 16 amino acids. Trimming cost V 7 bases and J 4 bases; bases outside gene matches: 11. The CDR3 is CATSRQSGSTYNEQFF. DNA of the CDR3: TGTGCCACCAGCCGACAAAGCGGGAGTACTTACAATGAGCAGTTCTTC.

The chain recombines TRBV2 with TRBJ2-1; unclear D gene. The CDR3 runs to 14 residues. Deletions cut 4 bases from V and 3 bases from J, with 10 bases between. CDR1 SNHLY and CDR2 FYNNEI come from the germline V gene. The CDR3 loop is CASSAGGHYNEQFF. The CDR3 bases are TGTGCCAGCAGTGCTGGCGGTCACTACAATGAGCAGTTCTTC.

The chain has TRBV4-3 and TRBJ2-7, with 7 positions matching TRBD1. Looked up from germline, CDR1 is LGHNA and CDR2 is YSLEER. CDR3 size: 15 residues. The V gene end was trimmed by 1 base and the J gene end by 1 base; junction bases not matched to a gene: 4. CDR3 in DNA: TGCGCCAGCAGCCAAGTAGGGGGCCGTTCCTACGAGCAGTACTTC. It translates to CASSQVGGRSYEQYF.

V usage is TRBV10-3 and J usage is TRBJ1-4; D gene ambiguous. CDR1 and CDR2 (germline): ENHRY, SYGVKD. V was cut by 3 bases and J by 8 bases, with 13 bases left in between. CDR3 length: 14 residues. CDR3 region: CAISDHAQYEKLFF. In nucleotides, the CDR3 is TGTGCCATCAGTGATCACGCTCAGTACGAAAAACTGTTTTTT.

The rearrangement links TRBV3-1 (or the pseudogene TRBV3-2) to TRBJ2-2; D remains ambiguous. Germline V gene lookup returns CDR1 LGHDT and CDR2 YNNKEL (reference sequence). The CDR3 runs to 17 residues. V shed 6 bases and J shed 0 bases, with 17 bases lying between them. CDR3 DNA: TGTGCCAGCAGTCACTTCGGGTTCACCGCGAACACCGGGGAGCTGTTTTTT. This encodes CASSHFGFTANTGELFF.

The table lists this clone with a count of one. The chain carries TRBV19 and TRBJ1-1, with D possibly matching TRBD1 (6 bases). Trimming stripped 11 bases from V and 4 bases from J, with 11 bases between. The CDR3 is 11 amino acids. Germline loops: CDR1 LNHDA, CDR2 SQIVND (reference sequence). The DNA of the CDR3 is TGTGCCCTAAGGGGGGGCACTGAAGCTTTCTTT. It codes for CALRGGTEAFF.

As for this clone: An end of the junction does not agree with germline; a read error may underlie this. The chain uses TRBV19 and TRBJ1-5; D unresolved. CDR1 is LNHDA and CDR2 is SQIVND in the germline V gene (reference sequence). This CDR3 contains 15 residues. CDR3 sequence reads: CACRVAGKGNQPQHF. CDR3 sequence (DNA): TGTGCCTGTAGGGTGGCGGGGAAGGGCAATCAGCCCCAGCATTTT.

The chain carries TRBV13 and TRBJ2-1; 11 bases map to TRBD2. The CDR3 runs 15 residues. Looked up from germline, CDR1 is PRHDT and CDR2 is FYEKMQ (reference sequence). J gave up 3 bases and V 5 bases, and 3 bases lay outside the gene matches. CDR3 sequence: CASSITSGSYNEQFF. CDR3 DNA: TGTGCCAGCAGCATAACTAGCGGGAGCTACAATGAGCAGTTCTTC.

The chain joins TRBV7-8 to TRBJ1-5; D is unclear. The CDR3 is made up of 12 amino acids. The germline V and J ends were trimmed by 5 bases and 4 bases, with 6 bases remaining between them. The V gene's germline CDR1 is SGHVS and CDR2 FQNEAQ. The DNA of the CDR3 is TGTGCCAGCAGCCCCCTTAATCAGCCCCAGCATTTT. Protein sequence: CASSPLNQPQHF.

The chain carries TRBV15 and TRBJ2-4; D is ambiguous. V was trimmed by 1 base and J by 0 bases, leaving 10 bases between them. CDR1 and CDR2 from the germline V gene are LNHNV and YYDKDF (reference sequence). The CDR3 runs to 16 residues. The DNA of the CDR3 is TGTGCCACCAGCAGAGCCACAGAGCTAGCCAAAAACATTCAGTACTTC. Translation: CATSRATELAKNIQYF.

The chain links TRBV5-6 to TRBJ1-6; the D gene is possibly TRBD1 (6 bases). Trimming shortened V by 3 bases and J by 6 bases, and 16 bases separated the two germline ends. The CDR3 is made up of 16 amino acids. Germline CDR1 reads SGHDT; CDR2 reads YYEEEE. The CDR3 protein is CASSYGGARANSPLHF. DNA for the CDR3: TGTGCCAGCAGCTATGGGGGCGCGAGGGCTAATTCACCCCTCCACTTT.

This clone has only one observation. The chain links TRBV6-2 or TRBV6-3 to TRBJ1-5, with D unresolved. V was clipped by 5 bases and J by 0 bases, with 5 bases between them. The CDR3 has 13 residues. Looked up from germline, CDR1 is MNHEY and CDR2 is SVGEGT. The CDR3, as DNA: TGTGCCAGCAGTCGGGATAGCAATCAGCCCCAGCATTTT. It yields the protein CASSRDSNQPQHF.